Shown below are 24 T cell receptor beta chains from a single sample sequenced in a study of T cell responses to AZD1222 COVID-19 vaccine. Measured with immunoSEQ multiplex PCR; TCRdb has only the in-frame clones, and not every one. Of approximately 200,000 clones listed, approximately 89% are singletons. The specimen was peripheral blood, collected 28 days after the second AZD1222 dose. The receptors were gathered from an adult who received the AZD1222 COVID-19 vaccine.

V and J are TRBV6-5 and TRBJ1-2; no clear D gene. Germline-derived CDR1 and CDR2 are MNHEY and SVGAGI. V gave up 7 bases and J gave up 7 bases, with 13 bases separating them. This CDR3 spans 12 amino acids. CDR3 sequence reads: CASTSEYGGYTF. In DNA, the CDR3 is TGTGCCAGCACCTCCGAGTACGGTGGCTACACCTTC.

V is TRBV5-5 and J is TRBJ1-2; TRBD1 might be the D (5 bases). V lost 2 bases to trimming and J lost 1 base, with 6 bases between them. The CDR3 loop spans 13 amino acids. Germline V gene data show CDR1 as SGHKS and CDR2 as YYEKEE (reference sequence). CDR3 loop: CASSLQVNYGYTF. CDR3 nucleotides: TGTGCCAGCAGCTTACAGGTTAACTATGGCTACACCTTC.

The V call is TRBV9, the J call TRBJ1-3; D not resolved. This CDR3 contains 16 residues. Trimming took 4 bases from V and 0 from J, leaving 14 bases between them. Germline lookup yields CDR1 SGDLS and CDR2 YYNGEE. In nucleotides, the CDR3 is TGTGCCAGCAGCCCCTCCCGGTCCTACTCTGGAAACACCATATATTTT. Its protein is CASSPSRSYSGNTIYF.

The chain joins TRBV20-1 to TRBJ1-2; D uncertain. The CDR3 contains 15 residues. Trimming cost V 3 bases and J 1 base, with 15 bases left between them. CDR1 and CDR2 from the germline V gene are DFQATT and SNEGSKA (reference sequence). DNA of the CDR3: TGCAGTGCTAGTCCCTTTCAAAGAGATAACTATGGCTACACCTTC. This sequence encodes CSASPFQRDNYGYTF.

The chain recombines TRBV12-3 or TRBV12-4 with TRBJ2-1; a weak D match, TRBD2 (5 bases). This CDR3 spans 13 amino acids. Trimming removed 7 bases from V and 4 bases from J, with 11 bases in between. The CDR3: CASTFRGYNEQFF. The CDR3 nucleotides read TGTGCCAGCACCTTCCGAGGGTACAATGAGCAGTTCTTC.

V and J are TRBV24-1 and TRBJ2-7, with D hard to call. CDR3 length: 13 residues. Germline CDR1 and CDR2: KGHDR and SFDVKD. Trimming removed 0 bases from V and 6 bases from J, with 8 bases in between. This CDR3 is CATSDLQSPEQYF. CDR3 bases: TGTGCCACCAGTGATTTGCAGAGTCCCGAGCAGTACTTC.

This chain's CDR3 is CASGDSDTISLVAFF. The CDR3 DNA is TGTGCCAGCGGGGATTCGGACACTATATCACTGGTAGCTTTCTTT. This rearrangement joins TRBV3-1 (or the pseudogene TRBV3-2) to TRBJ1-1, with D maybe TRBD1 (5 bases). From germline, CDR1 is LGHDT and CDR2 YNNKEL (reference sequence). V was pared by 8 bases and J by 10 bases, with 26 bases between. The length of the CDR3 is 15 residues.

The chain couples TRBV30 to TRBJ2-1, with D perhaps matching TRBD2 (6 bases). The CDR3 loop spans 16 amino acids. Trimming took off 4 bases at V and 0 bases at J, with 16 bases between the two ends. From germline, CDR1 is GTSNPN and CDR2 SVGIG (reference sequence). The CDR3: CAWTGLSGPSYNEQFF. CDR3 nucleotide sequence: TGTGCCTGGACAGGGCTCAGCGGGCCCTCCTACAATGAGCAGTTCTTC.

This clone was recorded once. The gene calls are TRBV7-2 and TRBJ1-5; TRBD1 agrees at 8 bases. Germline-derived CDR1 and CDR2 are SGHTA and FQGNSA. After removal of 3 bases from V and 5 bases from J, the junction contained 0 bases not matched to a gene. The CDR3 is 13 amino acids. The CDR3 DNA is TGTGCCAGCAGCTTGGACAGGGATCAGCCCCAGCATTTT. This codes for CASSLDRDQPQHF.

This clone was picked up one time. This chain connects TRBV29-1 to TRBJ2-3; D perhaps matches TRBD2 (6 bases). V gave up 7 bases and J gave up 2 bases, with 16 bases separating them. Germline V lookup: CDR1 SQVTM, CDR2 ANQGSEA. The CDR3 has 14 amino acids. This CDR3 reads CSAVGGPVTDTQYF. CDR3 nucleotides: TGCAGCGCCGTAGGAGGGCCTGTCACAGATACGCAGTATTTT.

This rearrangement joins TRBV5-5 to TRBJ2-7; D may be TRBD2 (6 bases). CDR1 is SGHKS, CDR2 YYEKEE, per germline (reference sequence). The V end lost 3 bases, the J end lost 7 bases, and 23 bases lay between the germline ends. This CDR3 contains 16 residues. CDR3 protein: CASSSDGSYARLEQYF. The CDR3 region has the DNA TGTGCCAGCAGCTCGGACGGGAGTTACGCTCGTTTGGAGCAGTACTTC.

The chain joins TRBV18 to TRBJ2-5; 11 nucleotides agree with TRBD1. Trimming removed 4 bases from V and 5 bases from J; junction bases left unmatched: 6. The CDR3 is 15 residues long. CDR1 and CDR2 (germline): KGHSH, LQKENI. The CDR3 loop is CASSRADRGLETQYF. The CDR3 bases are TGTGCCAGCTCACGAGCGGACAGGGGGCTTGAGACCCAGTACTTC.

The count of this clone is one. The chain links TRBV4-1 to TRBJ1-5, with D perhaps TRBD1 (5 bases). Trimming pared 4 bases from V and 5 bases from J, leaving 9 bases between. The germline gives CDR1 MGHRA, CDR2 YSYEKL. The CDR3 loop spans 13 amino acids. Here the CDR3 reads CASSRDSYQPQHF. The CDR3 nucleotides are TGCGCCAGCAGCCGAGACAGTTATCAGCCCCAGCATTTT.

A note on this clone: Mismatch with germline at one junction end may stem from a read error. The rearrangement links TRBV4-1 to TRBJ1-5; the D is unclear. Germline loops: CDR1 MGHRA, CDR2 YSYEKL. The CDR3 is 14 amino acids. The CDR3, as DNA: TGCGCCAGCAGCCAGGGGTCGGGCAATCAGTCCCAGCATTTT. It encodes CASSQGSGNQSQHF.

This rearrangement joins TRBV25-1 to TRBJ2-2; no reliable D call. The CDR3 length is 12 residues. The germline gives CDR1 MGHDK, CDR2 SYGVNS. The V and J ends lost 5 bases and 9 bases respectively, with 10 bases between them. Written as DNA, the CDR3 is TGTGCCAGCAGTAAAAACAGTTGGGAGCTGTTTTTT. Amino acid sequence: CASSKNSWELFF.

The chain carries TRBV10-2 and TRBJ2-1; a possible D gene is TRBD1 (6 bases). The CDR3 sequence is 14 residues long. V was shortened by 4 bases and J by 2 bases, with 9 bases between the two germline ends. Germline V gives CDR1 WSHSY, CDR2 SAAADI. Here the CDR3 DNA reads TGCGCCAGCAGTGGGCCAGGGGCCTACAATGAGCAGTTCTTC. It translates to CASSGPGAYNEQFF.

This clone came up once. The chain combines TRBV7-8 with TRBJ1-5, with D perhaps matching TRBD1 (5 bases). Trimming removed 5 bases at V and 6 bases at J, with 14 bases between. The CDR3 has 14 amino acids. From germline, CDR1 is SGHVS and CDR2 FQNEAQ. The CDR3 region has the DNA TGTGCCAGCAGCCCCCGGGGCGGGGGTCAGCCCCAGCATTTT. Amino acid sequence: CASSPRGGGQPQHF.

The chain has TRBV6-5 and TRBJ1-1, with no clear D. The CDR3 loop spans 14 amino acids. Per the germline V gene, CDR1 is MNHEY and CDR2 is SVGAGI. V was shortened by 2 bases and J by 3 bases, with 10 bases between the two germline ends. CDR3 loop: CASSYGPGYTEAFF. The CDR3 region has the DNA TGTGCCAGCAGTTACGGCCCGGGGTACACTGAAGCTTTCTTT.

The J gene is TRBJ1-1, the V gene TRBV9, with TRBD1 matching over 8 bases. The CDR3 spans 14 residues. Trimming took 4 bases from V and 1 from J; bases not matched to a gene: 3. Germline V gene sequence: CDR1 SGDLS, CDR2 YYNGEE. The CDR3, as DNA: TGTGCCAGCAGCCCCGGACAGGGGAACACTGAAGCTTTCTTT. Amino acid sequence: CASSPGQGNTEAFF.

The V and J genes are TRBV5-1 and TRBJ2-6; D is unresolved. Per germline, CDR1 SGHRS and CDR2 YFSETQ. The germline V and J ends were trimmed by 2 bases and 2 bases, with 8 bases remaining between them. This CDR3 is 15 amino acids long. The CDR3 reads CASSFTATGANVLTF. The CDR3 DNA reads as TGCGCCAGCAGCTTCACAGCTACTGGGGCCAACGTCCTGACTTTC. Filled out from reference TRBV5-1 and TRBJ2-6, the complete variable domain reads KAGVTQTPRYLIKTRGQQVTLSCSPISGHRSVSWYQQTPGQGLQFLFEYFSETQRNKGNFPGRFSGRQFSNSRSEMNVSTLELGDSALYLCASSFTATGANVLTFGAGSRLTVL.

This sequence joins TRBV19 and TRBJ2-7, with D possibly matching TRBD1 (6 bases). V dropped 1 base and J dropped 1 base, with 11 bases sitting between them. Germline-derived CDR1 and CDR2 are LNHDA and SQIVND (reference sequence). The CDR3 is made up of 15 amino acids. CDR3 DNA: TGTGCCAGTAGTATAGTACAGGGTGCGTCCTACGAGCAGTACTTC. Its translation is CASSIVQGASYEQYF.

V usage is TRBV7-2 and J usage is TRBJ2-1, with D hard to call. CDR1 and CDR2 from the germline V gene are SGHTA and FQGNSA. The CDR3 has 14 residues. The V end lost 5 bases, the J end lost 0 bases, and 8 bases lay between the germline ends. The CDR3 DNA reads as TGTGCCAGCAGCCCCCAAAGCTCCTACAATGAGCAGTTCTTC. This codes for CASSPQSSYNEQFF.

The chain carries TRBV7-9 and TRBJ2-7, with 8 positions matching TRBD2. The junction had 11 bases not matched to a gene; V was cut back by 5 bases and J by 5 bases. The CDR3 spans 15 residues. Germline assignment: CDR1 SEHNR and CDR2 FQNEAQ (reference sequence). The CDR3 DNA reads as TGTGCCAGCAGCCCGGCCCGGGAGGGCCTTAACGAGCAGTACTTC. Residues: CASSPAREGLNEQYF.

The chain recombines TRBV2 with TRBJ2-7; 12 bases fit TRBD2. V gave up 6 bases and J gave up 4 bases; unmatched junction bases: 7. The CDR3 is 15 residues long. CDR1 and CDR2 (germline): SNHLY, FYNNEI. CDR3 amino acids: CASRRLAGDEYEQYF. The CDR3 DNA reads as TGTGCCAGCAGAAGACTAGCGGGAGACGAATACGAGCAGTACTTC. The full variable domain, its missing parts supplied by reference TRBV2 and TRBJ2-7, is EPEVTQTPSHQVTQMGQEVILRCVPISNHLYFYWYRQILGQKVEFLVSFYNNEISEKSEIFDDQFSVERPDGSNFTLKIRSTKLEDSAMYFCASRRLAGDEYEQYFGPGTRLTVT.